This TCR beta chain emerged from a study of OX40 agonist ivuxolimab in advanced cancers. Regarding the study as a whole: Expanded clones belonging to CD8+ T cells outnumbered, on average, those of CD4+.

In germline, CDR1 is SNHLY, CDR2 FYNNEI. The CDR3 consists of 12 residues. The ends were cut back, 8 bases at V and 1 base at J, with 8 bases in the middle. Profiling relied on immunoSEQ multiplex PCR, and the TCRdb table lists in-frame clones only, not all of them. The sample records tens of thousands of clones, 80% to 85% being singletons. As to this clone: Its antigen is still unknown.

The receptor comes from an adult with an advanced solid tumor such as melanoma, head and neck, liver or kidney cancer. This chain joins TRBV2 and TRBJ2-5, with no clear D. The sequencing here drew on CD4+ or CD8+ T cells sorted from blood, taken in a trial of the OX40 agonist ivuxolimab. The CDR3 nucleotides read TGTGCCAGCGAGGCAGTCCAAGAGACCCAGTACTTC. It codes for CASEAVQETQYF.